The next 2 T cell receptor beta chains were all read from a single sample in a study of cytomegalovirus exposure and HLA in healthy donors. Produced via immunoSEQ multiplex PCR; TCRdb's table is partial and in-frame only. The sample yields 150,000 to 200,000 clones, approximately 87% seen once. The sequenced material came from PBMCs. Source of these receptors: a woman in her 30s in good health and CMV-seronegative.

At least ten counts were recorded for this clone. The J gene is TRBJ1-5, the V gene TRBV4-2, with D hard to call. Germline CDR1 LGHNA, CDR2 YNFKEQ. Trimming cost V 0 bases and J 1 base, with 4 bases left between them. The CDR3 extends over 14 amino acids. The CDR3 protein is CASSQEGSNQPQHF. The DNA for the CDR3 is TGTGCCAGCAGCCAAGAAGGGAGCAATCAGCCCCAGCATTTT.

The CDR3 sequence is CASSLGRYNEQFF. The CDR3 DNA sequence: TGTGCCAGCAGCTTAGGCAGATACAATGAGCAGTTCTTC. The chain is built from TRBV11-2 and TRBJ2-1, with unresolved D. This CDR3 region has 13 residues. V dropped 1 base and J dropped 4 bases, with 5 bases sitting between them. Germline V gene data show CDR1 as SGHAT and CDR2 as FQNNGV.